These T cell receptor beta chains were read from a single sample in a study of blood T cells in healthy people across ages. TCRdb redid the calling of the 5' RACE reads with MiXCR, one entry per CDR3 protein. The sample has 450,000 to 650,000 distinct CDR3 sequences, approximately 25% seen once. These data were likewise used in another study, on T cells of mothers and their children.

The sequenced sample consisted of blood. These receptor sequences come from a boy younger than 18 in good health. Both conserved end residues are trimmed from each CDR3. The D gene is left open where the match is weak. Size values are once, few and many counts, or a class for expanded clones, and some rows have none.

ASSHRTGGDLNTGELF,TRBJ2-2,few,TRBD1,TRBV4-1,16
ASSLSRAYEQF,TRBJ2-1,.,.,TRBV27,11
SANTGPETQY,TRBJ2-5,few,.,TRBV29-1,10
SVGGLPGHNQGTEAF,TRBJ1-1,many,.,TRBV29-1,15
AGTLGTAYSNQPQH,TRBJ1-5,.,.,TRBV28,14
ASSLDGSMNTEAF,TRBJ1-1,.,.,TRBV7-9,13
ASSVLSSYEQY,TRBJ2-7,.,.,TRBV27,11
ASSYAGPSYEQY,TRBJ2-7,.,.,TRBV6-2/TRBV6-3,12
SVGAVAKNIQY,TRBJ2-4,.,.,TRBV29-1,11
ASSLVYFGANVLT,TRBJ2-6,few,.,TRBV5-6,13
ASSLPPSGSYNEQF,TRBJ2-1,many,TRBD2,TRBV5-1,14
SVYGLGGYT,TRBJ1-2,.,.,TRBV29-1,9
ASSGASGYTDTQY,TRBJ2-3,few,.,TRBV25-1,13
SVLTENTEAF,TRBJ1-1,few,.,TRBV29-1,10
ASRKGEGTEKLF,TRBJ1-4,few,.,TRBV2,12
ASLVPPYEQY,TRBJ2-7,few,.,TRBV27,10
AISDYETGSSYEQY,.,.,TRBD1,TRBV10-3,14
SAGLAGHEQY,TRBJ2-7,.,TRBD2,TRBV20-1,10
ATSELARDEQF,TRBJ2-1,once,TRBD2,TRBV24-1,11
SAGTALNYGYT,TRBJ1-2,.,.,TRBV20-1,11
ATSDFSQGSGELF,TRBJ2-2,.,TRBD1,TRBV24-1,13
ASRVANTDNEQF,.,few,.,TRBV7-3,12
ASSQTGQGTLQETQY,TRBJ2-5,few,TRBD1,TRBV3-1,15
ASSLYGTGVGAF,TRBJ1-1,.,TRBD1,TRBV27,12
SVAPDRNLGYT,TRBJ1-2,.,.,TRBV29-1,11
SARGTDNYGYT,TRBJ1-2,.,.,TRBV20-1,11
ASSPSWPGQGLRETQY,TRBJ2-5,.,TRBD1,TRBV7-6,16